This is a list of T cell receptor beta chains from one sample in a study of identifying expanded T cells in peripheral blood. Profiled with immunoSEQ multiplex PCR; TCRdb holds only in-frame clones, not every one. The repertoire holds about 74,000 clones, with 70% to 90% as singletons. The sample was blood. Source of these receptors: a person aged 18 to 70 in good health. CDR3s include the opening cysteine and the closing phenylalanine or tryptophan. The D gene is left open where the match is weak. Rows give clone size only sometimes, using once, few, many, or a class for an expanded clone.

clone_size	v_call	j_call	d_call	cdr3_nt	cdr3_aa
NA	TRBV7-9	TRBJ2-7	NA	TGTGCCAGCAGCTTAGGGTTCTCCTACGAGCAGTACTTC	CASSLGFSYEQYF
few	TRBV29-1	TRBJ1-1	NA	TGCAGCGTCGGAGAAAAGGGTCCCTTGAACACTGAAGCTTTCTTT	CSVGEKGPLNTEAFF
once	TRBV5-1	TRBJ2-2	TRBD1	TGCGCCAGCAGCTTGCTCACCCAGGGGGCGAACACCGGGGAGCTGTTTTTT	CASSLLTQGANTGELFF
NA	TRBV30	TRBJ1-2	NA	TGTGCCTGGAATTCAGTCTATGGCTACACCTTC	CAWNSVYGYTF
NA	TRBV15	TRBJ2-5	TRBD2	TGTGCCACCAGTCGGGCGGGAGGGCAAGAGACCCAGTACTTC	CATSRAGGQETQYF
NA	TRBV2	TRBJ1-4	TRBD1	TGTGCCAGCAGCCGGGACAGGAAATTTGCAACTAATGAAAAACTGTTTTTT	CASSRDRKFATNEKLFF
NA	TRBV27	TRBJ2-1	NA	TGTGCCAGCAGTACCCGGGGAGGGGGCTCCTACAATGAGCAGTTCTTC	CASSTRGGGSYNEQFF
NA	TRBV30	TRBJ1-1	NA	TGTGCCTGGAGTGTATCAGGGGCGGGAAGTGAAGCTTTCTTT	CAWSVSGAGSEAFF
NA	TRBV7-2	TRBJ2-7	TRBD2	TGTGCCAGCAGCTTAGCGGGAGGCCTAGCGGGAAGGGAGCAGTACTTC	CASSLAGGLAGREQYF
NA	TRBV13	TRBJ2-7	NA	TGTGCCAGCAGCTTAGGCATGGGCTACGAGCAGTACTTC	CASSLGMGYEQYF
NA	TRBV6-5	TRBJ2-7	TRBD2	TGTGCCAGCAGTCCCCGGGGGGGCACGGGCGAGCAGTACTTC	CASSPRGGTGEQYF
NA	TRBV28	TRBJ1-4	NA	TGTGCCAGCAGTTTTCTCTACACGCGTAATGAAAAACTGTTTTTT	CASSFLYTRNEKLFF
NA	TRBV10-3	TRBJ2-7	NA	TGTGCCATCTCACAGTCCTCCTACGAGCAGTACTTC	CAISQSSYEQYF
NA	TRBV30	TRBJ2-7	NA	TGTGCCTGGAGTCTGTCACCGGCCTACGAGCAGTACTTC	CAWSLSPAYEQYF
NA	TRBV6-6	TRBJ2-6	TRBD1	TGTGCCAGCAGTTCAGGGGGCCCTGGGGCCAACGTCCTGACTTTC	CASSSGGPGANVLTF
NA	TRBV5-6	TRBJ2-2	TRBD1	TGTGCCAGCCACTTCGCGGACAGGGGGAACACCGGGGAGCTGTTTTTT	CASHFADRGNTGELFF
NA	TRBV11-3	TRBJ2-3	NA	TGTGCCAGCAGCTTAGATCATGGAGATACGCAGTATTTT	CASSLDHGDTQYF
NA	TRBV7-2	TRBJ2-6	NA	TGTGCCAGCAGCTTAGAGTCAGGGTGGACTGGGGCCAACGTCCTGACTTTC	CASSLESGWTGANVLTF
NA	TRBV5-1	TRBJ2-2	TRBD1	TGCGCCAGCAGCCCCCGGGACAGGGAAACCGGGGAGCTGTTTTTT	CASSPRDRETGELFF
NA	TRBV7-8	TRBJ2-1	TRBD2	TGTGCCAGCAGCTTAATGGCTAGCGGGAGGGTGGAGTTCTTC	CASSLMASGRVEFF
NA	TRBV2	TRBJ1-6	TRBD1	TGTGCCAGCAGCGACAGGGTATTTTCACCCCTCCACTTT	CASSDRVFSPLHF
NA	TRBV7-6	TRBJ2-1	NA	TGTGCCAGCAGCTTCGGGACACATAATGAGCAGTTCTTC	CASSFGTHNEQFF
NA	TRBV29-1	TRBJ1-2	TRBD1	TGCAGCGTCGAGACAGGGGACTTTGACTATGGCTACACCTTC	CSVETGDFDYGYTF
NA	TRBV28	TRBJ1-1	NA	TGTGCCAGCAGTTTACAGGGTCGCGGCCCTGAAGCTTTCTTT	CASSLQGRGPEAFF
NA	TRBV4-1	TRBJ2-1	NA	TGCGCCAGCAGCCAAAACCCTACGGGGTACAATGAGCAGTTCTTC	CASSQNPTGYNEQFF
NA	TRBV7-9	TRBJ1-2	NA	TGTGCCAGCAGCGGTCGGGGGTGGAGGGATGGCTACACCTTC	CASSGRGWRDGYTF
NA	TRBV10-3	TRBJ2-2	TRBD1	TGTGCCATCAGTGAATTAAGACAGGGGGCGAACACCGGGGAGCTGTTTTTT	CAISELRQGANTGELFF
few	TRBV27	TRBJ1-5	NA	TGTGCCAGCAGTTTTTGGGGGGATAGCAATCAGCCCCAGCATTTT	CASSFWGDSNQPQHF
NA	TRBV28	TRBJ2-7	TRBD2	TGTGCCAGCAGTCCGGGACTAGGATACGAGCAGTACTTC	CASSPGLGYEQYF
NA	TRBV29-1	TRBJ2-3	NA	TGCAGCGTTGTGGGACGCCTAATAGATACGCAGTATTTT	CSVVGRLIDTQYF
NA	TRBV7-3	TRBJ1-1	NA	TGTGCCAGCAGCTCCCGGGGGGAGAACACTGAAGCTTTCTTT	CASSSRGENTEAFF
NA	TRBV6-1	TRBJ2-7	NA	TGTGCCACGACTCAGGCCAAATCAATACAGCAGTACTTC	CATTQAKSIQQYF
once	TRBV7-8	TRBJ1-2	NA	TGTGCCAGCAGCCGGGGAAACAGGTTAGGGGACGACTATGGCTACACCTTC	CASSRGNRLGDDYGYTF
NA	TRBV5-6	TRBJ2-1	NA	TGTGCCAGCAGCTTGAGGTTGGGGACGCGAGGCAATGAGCAGTTCTTC	CASSLRLGTRGNEQFF
NA	TRBV28	TRBJ2-7	TRBD2	TGTGCCAGCAGCCGGACAGGGGCCGGACTAGCGGGAGGGACCTACGAGCAGTACTTC	CASSRTGAGLAGGTYEQYF
NA	TRBV5-1	TRBJ2-1	TRBD2	TGCGCCAGCAGCTTGGGAGCTAGCGGAGTGCGGGACAATGAGCAGTTCTTC	CASSLGASGVRDNEQFF
NA	TRBV6-1	TRBJ1-3	NA	TGTGCCAGCAGTGAATCCAGGGTTACCGGAAACACCATATATTTT	CASSESRVTGNTIYF
NA	TRBV18	TRBJ2-2	NA	TGTGCCAGCTCTCCACGGGATACCGGGGAGCTGTTTTTT	CASSPRDTGELFF
NA	TRBV10-3	TRBJ1-5	NA	TGTGCCATCAGTGAGGATAGCAATCAGCCCCAGCATTTT	CAISEDSNQPQHF